A single sample gave rise to the 22 T cell receptor beta chains below, sequenced in a study of blood T cell repertoires in COVID-19. Using immunoSEQ multiplex PCR, the repertoire was profiled, and TCRdb retains in-frame clones only, with some absent. This sample has some 490,000 clones; 70% to 90% occur once, and the top ten carry 3% to 4%. Sequenced: peripheral blood. The receptors were gathered from a human donor in a cohort sampled during active COVID-19.

V is TRBV30 and J is TRBJ2-4; 7 bases line up with TRBD2. Germline V CDR1 and CDR2: GTSNPN, SVGIG (reference sequence). Trimming took 1 base from V and 4 from J; bases not matched to a gene: 7. The CDR3 runs 15 residues. The chain's CDR3 is CAWSAPGGFKNIQYF. CDR3 DNA sequence: TGTGCCTGGAGTGCACCGGGGGGATTTAAAAACATTCAGTACTTC.

This clone was seen a single time. The chain employs TRBV5-1 and TRBJ1-1; 7 bases line up with TRBD1. The J segment lost 5 bases and the V segment lost 0 bases, leaving 4 bases of the junction unmatched. This CDR3 contains 14 residues. CDR1 and CDR2 (germline): SGHRS, YFSETQ. The DNA for the CDR3 is TGCGCCAGCAGCTTGGGAGGGGGCGAGACTGAAGCTTTCTTT. Its translation is CASSLGGGETEAFF.

The V call is TRBV4-1, the J call TRBJ2-7; tentatively, D is TRBD1 (6 bases). From germline, CDR1 is MGHRA and CDR2 YSYEKL. Trimming shortened V by 0 bases and J by 1 base, and 19 bases separated the two germline ends. This CDR3 spans 18 amino acids. The CDR3 reads CASSQDHVEQGRSYEQYF. In nucleotides, the CDR3 is TGCGCCAGCAGCCAAGATCACGTGGAACAGGGTAGGTCCTACGAGCAGTACTTC.

The rearrangement joins TRBV3-1 (or the pseudogene TRBV3-2) to TRBJ2-5, with D unclear. Trimming took off 4 bases at V and 4 bases at J, with 7 bases between the two ends. There are 12 residues in the CDR3. In germline, CDR1 is LGHDT, CDR2 YNNKEL (reference sequence). The CDR3 DNA is TGTGCCAGCAGCCCTTCCCGAGAGACCCAGTACTTC. Its translation is CASSPSRETQYF.

This clone was detected once. The rearrangement joins TRBV19 to TRBJ2-5; possible D gene TRBD2, 5 bases. Trimming shortened V by 3 bases and J by 5 bases, and 10 bases separated the two germline ends. Germline CDR1 reads LNHDA; CDR2 reads SQIVND (reference sequence). This CDR3 comprises 13 residues. For the CDR3, the DNA is TGTGCCAGTAGTATGAGGGTTTCGGAGACCCAGTACTTC. This gives the protein CASSMRVSETQYF.

The V gene is TRBV6-5, the J gene TRBJ1-4, with D tentatively TRBD1 (6 bases). From germline, CDR1 is MNHEY and CDR2 SVGAGI. V lost 6 bases, J lost 7 bases, and 12 bases lay in between. There are 13 residues in the CDR3. The CDR3 sequence: CASRDRKGEKLFF. For the CDR3, the DNA is TGTGCCAGCAGGGACAGAAAGGGTGAAAAACTGTTTTTT.

The chain carries TRBV30 and TRBJ1-1; perhaps TRBD1 as D (5 bases). The CDR3 has 15 amino acids. CDR1 is GTSNPN and CDR2 is SVGIG in the germline V gene (reference sequence). Deletions cut 5 bases from V and 4 bases from J, with 20 bases between. The CDR3 region has the DNA TGTGCCTGGGGAAGAGGGCCAGGGAGGGGCACTGAAGCTTTCTTT. Its protein is CAWGRGPGRGTEAFF.

J is TRBJ2-1 and V is TRBV30; no reliable D call. V was clipped by 2 bases and J by 0 bases, with 11 bases between them. This CDR3 spans 15 amino acids. Germline V gene lookup returns CDR1 GTSNPN and CDR2 SVGIG (reference sequence). CDR3 protein: CAWSFIHSSYNEQFF. DNA of the CDR3: TGTGCCTGGAGTTTTATCCACAGCTCCTACAATGAGCAGTTCTTC.

The V gene is TRBV19, the J gene TRBJ2-2, with TRBD2 matching 12 bases. V was clipped by 10 bases and J by 5 bases; unmatched bases: 8. Germline assignment: CDR1 LNHDA and CDR2 SQIVND (reference sequence). This CDR3 has 15 residues. The CDR3 protein is CATASLAGGTGELFF. The CDR3 DNA reads as TGTGCCACTGCTTCACTAGCGGGAGGAACCGGGGAGCTGTTTTTT.

This clone was detected once. CDR3 sequence (DNA): TGTGCCAGTGGAGAGAACAGGAACTATGGCTACACCTTC. Translation: CASGENRNYGYTF. The rearrangement links TRBV28 to TRBJ1-2; perhaps TRBD1 as D (5 bases). The CDR3 totals 13 residues. CDR1 and CDR2 (germline): MDHEN, SYDVKM. The ends were cut back, 9 bases at V and 2 bases at J, with 13 bases in the middle.

The rearrangement uses TRBV9 and TRBJ2-2; 8 bases are a match to TRBD1. Germline V gene sequence: CDR1 SGDLS, CDR2 YYNGEE. The CDR3 has 16 amino acids. J was trimmed by 4 bases and V by 0 bases; bases with no gene match: 5. The CDR3 region is CASSVAQGAGTGELFF. The CDR3 nucleotides read TGTGCCAGCAGCGTAGCTCAGGGGGCCGGCACCGGGGAGCTGTTTTTT. Variable domain in full (rest from reference TRBV9 and TRBJ2-2): DSGVTQTPKHLITATGQRVTLRCSPRSGDLSVYWYQQSLDQGLQFLIQYYNGEERAKGNILERFSAQQFPDLHSELNLSSLELGDSALYFCASSVAQGAGTGELFFGEGSRLTVL.

J is TRBJ2-5 and V is TRBV25-1, with TRBD2 identical over 8 bases. This CDR3 has 15 amino acids. Germline-derived CDR1 and CDR2 are MGHDK and SYGVNS. With 3 bases clipped from V and 5 bases from J, the junction kept 8 bases outside the gene matches. CDR3 sequence (DNA): TGTGCCAGCAGTGATACCAGCGGGAGCCCGGAGACCCAGTACTTC. Translating it yields CASSDTSGSPETQYF.

The V call is TRBV11-3, the J call TRBJ2-1; 9 nucleotides line up with TRBD2. CDR1 and CDR2 from the germline V gene are SGHNT and YENEEA. The CDR3 consists of 15 residues. The V gene end was trimmed by 3 bases and the J gene end by 2 bases; junction bases not matched to a gene: 2. The CDR3 DNA follows: TGTGCCAGCAGCTTTCTAGCGGGGCCCTACAATGAGCAGTTCTTC. Residues: CASSFLAGPYNEQFF. Full variable domain (rest looked up from reference TRBV11-3 and TRBJ2-1): EAGVVQSPRYKIIEKKQPVAFWCNPISGHNTLYWYLQNLGQGPELLIRYENEEAVDDSQLPKDRFSAERLKGVDSTLKIQPAELGDSAVYLCASSFLAGPYNEQFFGPGTRLTVL.

The chain is built from TRBV28 and TRBJ2-2; 7 bases fit TRBD1. The CDR3 totals 14 residues. The V segment lost 5 bases and the J segment 4 bases; nucleotides outside the gene matches: 4. The germline V gene encodes CDR1 MDHEN and CDR2 SYDVKM. The CDR3 reads CASSRTGRTGELFF. As DNA, the CDR3 is TGTGCCAGCAGTCGGACAGGACGCACCGGGGAGCTGTTTTTT.

This chain links TRBV27 with TRBJ2-7, with a weak D call TRBD2 (6 bases). Germline CDR1 is MNHEY and CDR2 is SMNVEV (reference sequence). The V end was cut by 4 bases, the J end by 6 bases, with 13 bases between. This CDR3 is 13 amino acids long. Here the CDR3 reads CASSSRESAEQYF. CDR3 in DNA: TGTGCCAGCAGTTCACGGGAGTCCGCCGAGCAGTACTTC.

V usage is TRBV2 and J usage is TRBJ2-5, with D possibly TRBD1 on 5 matching bases. V lost 2 bases and J 5 bases, leaving 9 bases between the germline ends. CDR1 and CDR2 (germline): SNHLY, FYNNEI. The CDR3 is made up of 13 amino acids. The CDR3 bases are TGTGCCAGCAGTGAACAGGGTTACGAGACCCAGTACTTC. Protein product: CASSEQGYETQYF. Full variable domain (outside the CDR3, taken from reference TRBV2 and TRBJ2-5): EPEVTQTPSHQVTQMGQEVILRCVPISNHLYFYWYRQILGQKVEFLVSFYNNEISEKSEIFDDQFSVERPDGSNFTLKIRSTKLEDSAMYFCASSEQGYETQYFGPGTRLLVL.

This chain connects TRBV14 to TRBJ2-7; the D gene is possibly TRBD2 (6 bases). Trimming removed 4 bases at V and 7 bases at J, with 20 bases between. The germline V gene encodes CDR1 SGHDN and CDR2 FVKESK. The CDR3 is made up of 15 amino acids. The CDR3 DNA follows: TGTGCCAGCAGCCTCCTCGGAGGGGAGAACAGGGAGCAGTACTTC. This sequence encodes CASSLLGGENREQYF.

The rearrangement links TRBV6-6 to TRBJ2-3, with 8 bases fitting TRBD1. The ends lost 8 bases at V and 4 bases at J; junction bases unmatched: 8. There are 14 residues in the CDR3. Germline V gene lookup returns CDR1 MNHNY and CDR2 SVGAGI (reference sequence). The CDR3 coding sequence is TGTGCCAGCCGGGGACAGGATAGTTCAGATACGCAGTATTTT. Its protein is CASRGQDSSDTQYF.

The J gene is TRBJ2-3, the V gene TRBV5-1; weak D call: TRBD1 (5 bases). CDR3 length equals 14 residues. CDR1 and CDR2 (germline): SGHRS, YFSETQ. The V and J ends lost 4 bases and 1 base respectively, with 10 bases between them. As DNA, the CDR3 is TGCGCCAGCAGCACCTCGACAGGCACAGATACGCAGTATTTT. Translating gives CASSTSTGTDTQYF.

This clone was picked up one time. This chain uses TRBV3-1 (or the pseudogene TRBV3-2) with TRBJ2-2, with 8 bases fitting TRBD2. Germline V gene data show CDR1 as LGHDT and CDR2 as YNNKEL (reference sequence). J gave up 7 bases and V 7 bases, and 5 bases lay outside the gene matches. This CDR3 contains 13 residues. The CDR3 here is CASTGLALGELFF. In DNA form, the CDR3 reads TGTGCCAGCACCGGACTAGCACTCGGGGAGCTGTTTTTT.

This sequence joins TRBV28 and TRBJ2-7; weak D call: TRBD2 (5 bases). Looked up from germline, CDR1 is MDHEN and CDR2 is SYDVKM. V lost 2 bases and J 3 bases, leaving 14 bases between the germline ends. This CDR3 region has 15 residues. CDR3: CASSLSTLLDYEQYF. The DNA for the CDR3 is TGTGCCAGCAGTTTAAGCACCCTACTAGACTACGAGCAGTACTTC. Using reference TRBV28 and TRBJ2-7 for the parts outside the CDR3, the full variable domain is DVKVTQSSRYLVKRTGEKVFLECVQDMDHENMFWYRQDPGLGLRLIYFSYDVKMKEKGDIPEGYSVSREKKERFSLILESASTNQTSMYLCASSLSTLLDYEQYFGPGTRLTVT.

The chain carries TRBV21-1 and TRBJ2-5; TRBD2 is the table's D call and was not checked against the DNA. TRBV21-1 is annotated as a pseudogene. This CDR3 has 18 residues. The CDR3 nucleotides are TGTGCCAGCAGCAAAGCGCGACTAGCGGGAGGGCCGGCAGAGACCCAGTACTTC. Its translation is CASSKARLAGGPAETQYF.